Below are 17 T cell receptor beta chains sequenced from a single sample in a study of cytomegalovirus exposure and HLA in healthy donors. PCR involved 60 Vbeta and 13 Jbeta primers. Clones were sequenced by immunoSEQ multiplex PCR, and TCRdb holds only the in-frame ones, with some missing. Counted here are about 160,000 clones, 70% to 90% occurring once; the ten biggest clones make up approximately 7%. The sequenced material came from PBMCs. These receptors came from a woman aged 25-40 years in good health and CMV-seropositive.

Only one count was recorded for this clone. J is TRBJ2-3 and V is TRBV13, with D possibly TRBD1 on 5 matching bases. Germline CDR1 is PRHDT and CDR2 is FYEKMQ (reference sequence). Trimming stripped 0 bases from V and 5 bases from J, with 9 bases between. CDR3 size: 14 residues. The CDR3 spells CASSLGQGKDTQYF. The CDR3, as DNA: TGTGCCAGCAGCTTAGGTCAGGGAAAAGATACGCAGTATTTT.

This clone was recorded once. CDR3 amino acids: CASSIRGEQPQHF. CDR3 coding DNA: TGCGCCAGCAGCATCCGGGGAGAGCAGCCCCAGCATTTT. The chain has TRBV5-1 and TRBJ1-5; D call uncertain. CDR3 length equals 13 residues. Trimming shortened V by 4 bases and J by 7 bases, and 12 bases separated the two germline ends. Germline V lookup: CDR1 SGHRS, CDR2 YFSETQ.

This clone was detected a few times. The CDR3 DNA sequence: TGTGCCAGCAGGGCAGGTGATAATTCACCCCTCCACTTT. This encodes CASRAGDNSPLHF. The gene calls are TRBV2 and TRBJ1-6; D gene uncertain. The V gene lost 6 bases and the J gene lost 5 bases, with 8 bases spanning the gap. CDR3 length equals 13 residues. CDR1 is SNHLY and CDR2 is FYNNEI in the germline V gene.

The J gene is TRBJ2-1, the V gene TRBV5-1; a weak D match, TRBD2 (6 bases). V dropped 0 bases and J dropped 4 bases, with 8 bases sitting between them. CDR3 length: 14 residues. Per the germline V gene, CDR1 is SGHRS and CDR2 is YFSETQ. CDR3 in amino acids: CASSLGDWYNEQFF. The CDR3 nucleotides read TGCGCCAGCAGCTTGGGGGACTGGTACAATGAGCAGTTCTTC.

V usage is TRBV6-6 and J usage is TRBJ2-7; TRBD1 agrees at 9 bases. The germline V gene has CDR1 MNHNY and CDR2 SVGAGI (reference sequence). After removal of 6 bases from V and 6 bases from J, the junction contained 9 bases not matched to a gene. This CDR3 region has 14 residues. CDR3 DNA sequence: TGTGCCAGCAGAGGCTGGGACAGGGAGGGCGAGCAGTACTTC. Translating gives CASRGWDREGEQYF.

The chain uses TRBV4-1 and TRBJ2-7; 7 positions agree with TRBD1. V gave up 2 bases and J gave up 4 bases; unmatched junction bases: 14. Per germline, CDR1 MGHRA and CDR2 YSYEKL. The CDR3 is made up of 17 amino acids. The CDR3 protein is CASSQQPTGTDTYEQYF. Here the CDR3 DNA reads TGCGCCAGCAGCCAACAGCCCACCGGGACAGATACATACGAGCAGTACTTC.

The V gene is TRBV10-3, the J gene TRBJ2-7; 8 bases agree with TRBD1. This CDR3 spans 16 amino acids. Unmatched junction bases numbered 10, after V lost 3 bases and J lost 3 bases. Looked up from germline, CDR1 is ENHRY and CDR2 is SYGVKD. CDR3 sequence reads: CAISEGTGQNGYEQYF. CDR3 in DNA: TGTGCCATCAGTGAAGGGACAGGCCAGAATGGCTACGAGCAGTACTTC.

V usage is TRBV5-1 and J usage is TRBJ2-3; 16 nucleotides line up with TRBD2. J lost 4 bases, V lost 4 bases, and 6 bases had no gene match. CDR1 SGHRS and CDR2 YFSETQ come from the germline V gene. CDR3 size: 17 residues. The CDR3 nucleotides read TGCGCCAGCAGCCCCACCGGGACTAGCGGGGGGGCAGATACGCAGTATTTT. This codes for CASSPTGTSGGADTQYF.

The chain couples TRBV4-3 to TRBJ1-4; D is possibly TRBD1 (6 bases). The CDR3 has 16 residues. Germline lookup yields CDR1 LGHNA and CDR2 YSLEER. V shed 2 bases and J shed 7 bases, with 17 bases lying between them. CDR3 bases: TGCGCCAGCAGCCAAATCCCATGGGGGGGCGGTGAAAAACTGTTTTTT. Amino acid sequence: CASSQIPWGGGEKLFF.

This clone showed up just once. This sequence joins TRBV19 and TRBJ2-5, with 9 positions matching TRBD2. This CDR3 region has 16 residues. After removal of 3 bases from V and 1 base from J, the junction contained 6 bases not matched to a gene. Germline lookup yields CDR1 LNHDA and CDR2 SQIVND (reference sequence). In DNA form, the CDR3 reads TGTGCCAGTAGTATGGGTTTAGCGGGGGCCCAAGAGACCCAGTACTTC. Protein sequence: CASSMGLAGAQETQYF.

This sequence joins TRBV10-3 and TRBJ2-1; the match to TRBD2 covers 7 bases. The V gene end was trimmed by 8 bases and the J gene end by 9 bases; junction bases not matched to a gene: 7. This CDR3 is built from 12 residues. Germline CDR1 is ENHRY and CDR2 is SYGVKD. Here the CDR3 reads CAIGGVKGEQFF. The CDR3 region has the DNA TGTGCCATCGGGGGGGTGAAGGGTGAGCAGTTCTTC.

On this clone itself: Other DNA sequences in the same sample also yield this CDR3. The V gene is TRBV5-1, the J gene TRBJ2-6, with a tentative D call TRBD1 (6 bases). V was pared by 7 bases and J by 2 bases, with 10 bases between. Germline V lookup: CDR1 SGHRS, CDR2 YFSETQ. CDR3 size: 14 residues. CDR3 sequence reads: CASAGVTGANVLTF. For the CDR3, the DNA is TGCGCCAGCGCAGGGGTCACTGGGGCCAACGTCCTGACTTTC.

This sequence joins TRBV27 and TRBJ2-7; 7 bases are a match to TRBD1. The CDR3 sequence is 14 residues long. The germline V gene has CDR1 MNHEY and CDR2 SMNVEV (reference sequence). Trimming at V came to 4 bases and at J to 2 bases, leaving 5 bases not matched to a gene. The CDR3 region has the DNA TGTGCCAGCAGTTGGACAGGTGGGACCTACGAGCAGTACTTC. Protein product: CASSWTGGTYEQYF.

The rearrangement links TRBV29-1 to TRBJ2-7, with 9 bases lining up with TRBD1. Germline CDR1 is SQVTM and CDR2 is ANQGSEA. The CDR3 extends over 11 amino acids. J lost 7 bases, V lost 4 bases, and 2 bases had no gene match. CDR3 sequence (DNA): TGCAGCGTTGGGACAGGGGATGAGCAGTACTTC. Protein sequence: CSVGTGDEQYF.

There are a few counts of this clone. The chain couples TRBV6-5 to TRBJ2-7; TRBD2 matches at 11 bases. V was pared by 8 bases and J by 4 bases, with 4 bases of the junction left unmatched. CDR1 is MNHEY and CDR2 is SVGAGI in the germline V gene. The CDR3 is 13 amino acids. CDR3 residues: CASERLAGYEQYF. CDR3 nucleotide sequence: TGTGCCAGCGAACGACTAGCGGGGTACGAGCAGTACTTC.

The V call is TRBV5-1, the J call TRBJ2-5, with D unclear. Germline V lookup: CDR1 SGHRS, CDR2 YFSETQ. The CDR3 length is 13 residues. Trimming removed 0 bases from V and 5 bases from J, with 8 bases in between. The CDR3 DNA reads TGCGCCAGCAGCTTGGGACTGTTGGAGACCCAGTACTTC. Translated, it gives CASSLGLLETQYF.

The rearrangement links TRBV4-3 to TRBJ2-5, with 10 nucleotides matching TRBD2. V shed 3 bases and J 5 bases; nucleotides not matched to a gene: 12. CDR3 length: 17 residues. CDR1 and CDR2 from the germline V gene are LGHNA and YSLEER. The CDR3 here is CASSQETGTSVSETQYF. CDR3 DNA sequence: TGCGCCAGCAGCCAGGAAACCGGGACTAGCGTTTCGGAGACCCAGTACTTC.